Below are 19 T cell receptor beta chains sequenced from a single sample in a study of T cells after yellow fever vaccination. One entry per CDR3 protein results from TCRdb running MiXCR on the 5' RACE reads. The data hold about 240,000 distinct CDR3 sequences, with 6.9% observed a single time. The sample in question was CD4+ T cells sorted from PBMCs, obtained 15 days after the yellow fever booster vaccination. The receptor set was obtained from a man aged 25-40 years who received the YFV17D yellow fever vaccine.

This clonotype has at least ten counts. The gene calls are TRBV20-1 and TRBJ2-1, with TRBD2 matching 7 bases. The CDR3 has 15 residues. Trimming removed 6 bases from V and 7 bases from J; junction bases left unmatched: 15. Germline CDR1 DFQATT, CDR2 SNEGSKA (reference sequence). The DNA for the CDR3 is TGCAGTGCCAACCAGCCGGGAGGCCCTTTGAATGAGCAGTTCTTC. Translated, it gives CSANQPGGPLNEQFF.

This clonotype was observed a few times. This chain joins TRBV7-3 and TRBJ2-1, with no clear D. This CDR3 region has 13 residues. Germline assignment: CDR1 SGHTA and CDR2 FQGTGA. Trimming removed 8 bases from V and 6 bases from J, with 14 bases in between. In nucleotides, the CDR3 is TGTGCCAGCTCCCCCGGGCACCCCAATGAGCAGTTCTTC. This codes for CASSPGHPNEQFF.

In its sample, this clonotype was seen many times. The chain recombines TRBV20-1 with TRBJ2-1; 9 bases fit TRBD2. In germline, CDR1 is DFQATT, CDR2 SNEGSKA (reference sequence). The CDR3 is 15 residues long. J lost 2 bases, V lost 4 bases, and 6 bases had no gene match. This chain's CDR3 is CSATTSGAPYNEQFF. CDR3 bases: TGCAGTGCTACGACTAGCGGAGCCCCCTACAATGAGCAGTTCTTC.

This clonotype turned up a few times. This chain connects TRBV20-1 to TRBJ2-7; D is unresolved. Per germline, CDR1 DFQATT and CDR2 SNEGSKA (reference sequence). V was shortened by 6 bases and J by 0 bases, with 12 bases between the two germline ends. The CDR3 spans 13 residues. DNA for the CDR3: TGCAGTGCCCCAGAATCCAGCTCCTACGAGCAGTACTTC. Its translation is CSAPESSSYEQYF.

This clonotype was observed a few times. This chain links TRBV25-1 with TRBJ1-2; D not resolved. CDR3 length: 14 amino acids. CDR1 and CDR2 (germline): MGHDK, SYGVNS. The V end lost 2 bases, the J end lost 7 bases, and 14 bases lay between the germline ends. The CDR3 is CASSETSGWGGYTF. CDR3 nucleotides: TGTGCCAGCAGTGAAACTTCCGGTTGGGGTGGCTACACCTTC.

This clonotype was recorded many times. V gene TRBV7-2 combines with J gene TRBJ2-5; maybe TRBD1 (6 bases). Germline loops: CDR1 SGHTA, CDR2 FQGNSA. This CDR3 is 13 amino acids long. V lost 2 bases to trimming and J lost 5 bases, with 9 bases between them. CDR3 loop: CASSLYRDETQYF. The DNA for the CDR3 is TGTGCCAGCAGCTTATACAGGGATGAGACCCAGTACTTC.

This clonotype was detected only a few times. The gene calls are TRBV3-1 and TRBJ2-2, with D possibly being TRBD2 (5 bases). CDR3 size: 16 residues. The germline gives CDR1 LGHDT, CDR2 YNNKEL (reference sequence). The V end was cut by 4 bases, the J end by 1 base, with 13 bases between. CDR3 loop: CASSLKTGMNTGELFF. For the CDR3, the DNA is TGTGCCAGCAGCCTAAAGACGGGGATGAACACCGGGGAGCTGTTTTTT.

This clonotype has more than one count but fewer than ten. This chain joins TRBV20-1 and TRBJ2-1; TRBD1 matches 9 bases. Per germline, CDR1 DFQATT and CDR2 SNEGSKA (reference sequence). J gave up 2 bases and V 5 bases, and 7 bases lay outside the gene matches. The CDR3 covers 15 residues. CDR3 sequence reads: CSAPSGTGPYNEQFF. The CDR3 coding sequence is TGCAGTGCTCCTTCCGGGACAGGGCCCTACAATGAGCAGTTCTTC.

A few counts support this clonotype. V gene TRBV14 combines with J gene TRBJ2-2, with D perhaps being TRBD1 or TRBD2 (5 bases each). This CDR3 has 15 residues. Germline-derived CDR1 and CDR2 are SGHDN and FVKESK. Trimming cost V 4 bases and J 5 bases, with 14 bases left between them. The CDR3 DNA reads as TGTGCCAGCAGCCGATTCCGGGACGGGACCGGGGAGCTGTTTTTT. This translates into CASSRFRDGTGELFF.

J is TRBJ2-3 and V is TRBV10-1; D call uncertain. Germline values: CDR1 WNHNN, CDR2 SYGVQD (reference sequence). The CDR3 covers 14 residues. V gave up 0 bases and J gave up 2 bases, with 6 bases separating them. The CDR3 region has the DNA TGCGCCAGCAGTGAGTCGCTCGACACAGATACGCAGTATTTT. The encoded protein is CASSESLDTDTQYF.

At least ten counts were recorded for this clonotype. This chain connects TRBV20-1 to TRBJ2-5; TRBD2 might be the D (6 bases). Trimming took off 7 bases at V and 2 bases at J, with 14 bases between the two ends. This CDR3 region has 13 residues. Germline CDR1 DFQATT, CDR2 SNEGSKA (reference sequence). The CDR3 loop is CSVPGDLQETQYF. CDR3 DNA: TGCAGTGTTCCGGGAGACCTTCAAGAGACCCAGTACTTC.

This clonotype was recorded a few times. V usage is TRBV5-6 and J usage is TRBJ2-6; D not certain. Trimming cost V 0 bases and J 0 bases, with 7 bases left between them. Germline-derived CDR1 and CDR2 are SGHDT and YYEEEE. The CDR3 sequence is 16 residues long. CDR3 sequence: CASSLVESSGANVLTF. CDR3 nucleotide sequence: TGTGCCAGCAGCTTGGTGGAGAGCTCTGGGGCCAACGTCCTGACTTTC.

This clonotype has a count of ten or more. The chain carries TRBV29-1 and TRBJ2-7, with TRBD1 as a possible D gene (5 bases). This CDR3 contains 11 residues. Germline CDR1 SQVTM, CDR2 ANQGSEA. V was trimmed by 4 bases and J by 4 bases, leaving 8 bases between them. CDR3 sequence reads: CSVGGGYEQYF. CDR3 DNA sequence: TGCAGCGTTGGGGGCGGTTACGAGCAGTACTTC.

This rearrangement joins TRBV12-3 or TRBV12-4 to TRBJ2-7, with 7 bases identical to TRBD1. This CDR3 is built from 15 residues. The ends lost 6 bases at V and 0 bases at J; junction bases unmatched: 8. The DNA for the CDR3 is TGTGCCAGCAGACCCCGACAGGGCCACTCCTACGAGCAGTACTTC. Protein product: CASRPRQGHSYEQYF.

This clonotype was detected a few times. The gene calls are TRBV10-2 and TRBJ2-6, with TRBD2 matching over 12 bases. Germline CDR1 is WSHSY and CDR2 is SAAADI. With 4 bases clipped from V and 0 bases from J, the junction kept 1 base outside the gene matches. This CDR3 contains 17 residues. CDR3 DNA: TGCGCCAGCAGTGGACTAGCGGGGGCCTCTGGGGCCAACGTCCTGACTTTC. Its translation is CASSGLAGASGANVLTF.

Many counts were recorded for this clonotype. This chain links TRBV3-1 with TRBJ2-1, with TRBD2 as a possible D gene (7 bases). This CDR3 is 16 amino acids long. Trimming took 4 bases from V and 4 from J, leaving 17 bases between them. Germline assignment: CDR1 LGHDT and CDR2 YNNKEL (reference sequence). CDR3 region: CASSLKAGGHYNEQFF. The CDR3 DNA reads TGTGCCAGCAGCCTTAAAGCCGGGGGGCATTACAATGAGCAGTTCTTC.

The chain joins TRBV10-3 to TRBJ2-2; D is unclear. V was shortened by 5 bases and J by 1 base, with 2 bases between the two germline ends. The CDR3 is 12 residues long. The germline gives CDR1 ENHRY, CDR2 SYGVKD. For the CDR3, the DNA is TGTGCCATCAGTCAGAACACCGGGGAGCTGTTTTTT. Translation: CAISQNTGELFF.

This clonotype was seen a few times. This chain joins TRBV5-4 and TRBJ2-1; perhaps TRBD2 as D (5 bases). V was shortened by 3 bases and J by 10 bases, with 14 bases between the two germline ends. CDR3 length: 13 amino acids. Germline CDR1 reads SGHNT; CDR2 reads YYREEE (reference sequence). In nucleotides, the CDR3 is TGTGCCAGCAGCTCTCGCCCCAGCGGAGAGCAGTTCTTC. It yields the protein CASSSRPSGEQFF.

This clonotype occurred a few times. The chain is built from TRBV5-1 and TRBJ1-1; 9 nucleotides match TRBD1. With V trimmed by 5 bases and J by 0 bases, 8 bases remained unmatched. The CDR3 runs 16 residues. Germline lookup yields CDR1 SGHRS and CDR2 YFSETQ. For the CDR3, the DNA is TGCGCCAGCAGGAGCGGGACAGGGTACATGAACACTGAAGCTTTCTTT. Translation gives CASRSGTGYMNTEAFF.